This TCR beta chain was retrieved from a study of CD8 T cells in ankylosing spondylitis. Study-level findings and limits: Clones tied to disease were said to be significantly enriched in matched ankylosing spondylitis synovial fluid. In ankylosing spondylitis blood, a motif of 7 to 9 highly homologous TCR beta variants appeared characteristic.

This clonotype was seen more than once but under ten times. The antigen is undetermined. 5'-RACE, quantitative and with molecular barcodes, yielded the TCR beta libraries. TCRdb independently ran MiXCR on the 5' RACE reads; one entry per CDR3 protein. The sample yields 200,000 to 250,000 distinct CDR3 sequences, 10% seen once. The CDR3 has 16 amino acids. Germline-derived CDR1 and CDR2 are SGHTA and FQGNSA. With 3 bases clipped from V and 4 bases from J, the junction kept 6 bases outside the gene matches. The sample comprised blood, either unsorted or a sorted T cell fraction (not recorded which). This clonotype was sampled from a male donor with ankylosing spondylitis or in good health (not recorded which). V is TRBV7-2 and J is TRBJ1-5; TRBD1 matches at 10 bases. The DNA for the CDR3 is TGTGCCAGCAGCTTCCCTGGACAGGGGGGGAATCAGCCCCAGCATTTT. The encoded protein is CASSFPGQGGNQPQHF.